The T cell receptor beta chain described here comes from a study of cytomegalovirus exposure and HLA in healthy donors. Overall study results and limits: Researchers counted around 170 TCR beta chains as cytomegalovirus-associated. In an earlier analysis, in fewer than 700 donors, most V segments appeared productive either ~87% or ~30% of the time.

Regarding this clone: Its antigen is still unknown.

PCR primers comprised 60 Vbeta and 13 Jbeta primers. Clones were sequenced by immunoSEQ multiplex PCR, and TCRdb holds only the in-frame ones, with some missing. Here the sample spans 100,000 to 150,000 clones, over 65% being singletons. Germline V gives CDR1 MNHEY, CDR2 SMNVEV (reference sequence). The CDR3 covers 15 residues. V lost 6 bases and J 5 bases, leaving 17 bases between the germline ends. The sample was PBMCs. This clonotype was sampled from a man younger than 35 in good health and CMV-seropositive. The V gene is TRBV27, the J gene TRBJ2-1; the D gene is possibly TRBD2 (6 bases). CDR3 coding DNA: TGTGCCAGCAGCCTCTCCCGGGGGAAGGACAATGAGCAGTTCTTC. Translating it yields CASSLSRGKDNEQFF.